This T cell receptor (beta chain) originates from a study of T cell repertoires in cytomegalovirus infection. The overall study: An indication of both CMV infection and matching HLA type came from public TCR beta signatures.

This clonotype has a handful of counts. Its target is not known. Study-wide findings and caveats: Ex vivo, HLA-C-restricted CMV-specific TCR beta clonotypes prevailed over the rest of the response. The cumulative frequency of public TCR beta families identified carriers of CMV plus the relevant HLA.

Germline lookup yields CDR1 MGHRA and CDR2 YSYEKL. The V segment lost 2 bases and the J segment 9 bases; nucleotides outside the gene matches: 4. The CDR3 has 13 residues. Each CDR3 protein gets one entry after TCRdb re-called the reads with MiXCR. The table has around 280,000 distinct CDR3 sequences, roughly 9.3% seen once; the top ten hold 2% to 3%. The TCR sequence derives from a human donor in good health (CMV status not recorded). Some clones in this sample may be carry-over from other donors' samples. V gene TRBV4-1 combines with J gene TRBJ2-1, with 7 bases aligning to TRBD1. The sample taken for sequencing was PBMCs. The CDR3: CASSQPRQGEQFF. CDR3 nucleotide sequence: TGCGCCAGCAGCCAACCCCGACAGGGTGAGCAGTTCTTC.